This entry features one TCR beta chain sequence. Its specificity is not known. This sample is drawn from a study of identical twins. Germline V gene sequence: CDR1 SGHRS, CDR2 YFSETQ. This CDR3 spans 16 amino acids. V dropped 5 bases and J dropped 1 base, with 16 bases sitting between them. The authors used template switching to add a universal primer site and gave cDNA unique molecular identifiers. TCRdb called the 5' RACE reads again in MiXCR, with one record for every CDR3 protein. Of around 220,000 distinct CDR3 sequences listed, roughly 13% are singletons. Points from the study as a whole: The authors noted that invariant MAIT and iNKT cells could partly confound zero-insertion analyses. Excess sharing by twins proved weaker in beta out-of-frame sequences.

Sample: memory (CD45RO+) T cells sorted from blood. The J gene is TRBJ2-1, the V gene TRBV5-1, with D maybe TRBD1 (6 bases). The source of this sequence is a woman aged 18-29 years in good health. The CDR3 DNA sequence: TGCGCCAGCAGTTCGGACAGCTTTTCATCCTACAATGAGCAGTTCTTC. Translated: CASSSDSFSSYNEQFF.